The source of this T cell receptor beta chain is a study of CD8 T cells in Susac syndrome (dated by TCRdb to about 2019). With respect to the entire study: Of the Susac syndrome patients who were sequenced, more than five had clinically active disease and about eight were in clinical remission. At the time of blood withdrawal, Susac syndrome patients were either therapy-naive, taking corticosteroids (with some also receiving IVIg), or on IVIg alone. Repertoire sequencing was used to test whether CD8+ T cell activation and differentiation in Susac syndrome was antigen driven. The paper's findings and limits, for the study overall: The study acknowledged that relatively few individuals were included in the TCR sequencing and HLA analysis. No clonal expansion was detected in the CD4+ T cell repertoire of Susac syndrome patients.

The germline ends are 8 bases apart after V is trimmed by 0 bases and J by 5 bases. The CDR3 spans 13 residues, from the cysteine through the phenylalanine. The CDR3 DNA has 39 bases and is translated from base 1. According to the germline V gene, CDR1 reads SGHRS and CDR2 reads YFSETQ. About this clonotype itself: Its antigen is still unknown. No much larger clone is present one base from it, and per-base qualities are unavailable.

High-throughput TCR beta sequencing profiled peripheral blood CD8+ and CD4+ T cells from healthy donors, Susac syndrome patients and multiple sclerosis patients. The Susac syndrome patients fulfilled recently defined diagnostic criteria for either definite or probable disease. Bulk CD8+ and CD4+ T cells were purified by magnetic negative isolation, whereas CD8+ TEMRA cells were enriched by FACS. Blood was collected in EDTA tubes and processed within 24 hours, with PBMCs isolated through density gradient centrifugation. PBMCs destined for TCR sequencing were cryopreserved in liquid nitrogen and later thawed in a 37 °C water bath. The sorted or isolated CD4+, CD8+ and CD8+ TEMRA cells reached a purity of at least 90%. RNA was extracted with the RNeasy kit and about 0.5 to 1 ug was reverse transcribed using random hexamers. The immunoSEQ multiplex PCR assay, which covers 54 Vbeta and 13 Jbeta segments, was used to amplify TCR beta CDR3 regions. To correct PCR amplification bias, a synthetic template baseline was used for both primer optimization and computational correction. In the paper's pipeline: Reads were annotated to V, D and J genes according to IMGT and were analyzed with immunoSEQ Analyzer, with only productive sequences retained. Clonality was calculated as one minus the Shannon entropy normalized by log2 of the number of productive unique sequences. For each patient and control, public and private clones were evaluated among the 100 most prevalent clones. Clones were defined as Susac-specific if absent from the healthy and MS cohorts, from 1052 published viral clones and from other ImmuneACCESS disease sequences. Starting from the raw public reads, TCRdb applied fastp trimming at Q25, assembled clones with MiXCR and retained in-frame beta chains. Records with the same CDR3 protein are collapsed into one entry carrying the most frequent genes and DNA. TCRdb's processing, not the study's, gives the V and J calls here. This sample is represented by some 200,000 distinct CDR3 sequences; 90% to 96% of them were singletons. Approximately 0.1% of the sample is taken by the ten largest.

The specimen was CD4+ T cells from PBMCs. The clonotype originates from a human donor with Susac syndrome. Here the chain combines TRBV5-1 and TRBJ2-5; confidence is insufficient to name the D gene. DNA sequence: TGCGCCAGCAGCTTGGGGTCAGACGAGACCCAGTACTTC. The translation is CASSLGSDETQYF.